Reported below is one T cell receptor (beta chain). It was through 5'RACE template switching that TCR cDNA was made, with a universal primer site and UMIs added. One entry per CDR3 protein, called by TCRdb with MiXCR from the 5' RACE reads. The table lists about 350,000 distinct CDR3 sequences, approximately 8% of them singletons, with under 20% in the top ten. These data originate in a study of T cells after yellow fever vaccination. CDR3 length: 16 amino acids. Germline V CDR1 and CDR2: MGHRA, YSYEKL. V lost 0 bases, J lost 1 base, and 10 bases lay in between. Sequenced material: PBMCs, taken approximately 47 days after the first yellow fever vaccination. The chain joins TRBV4-1 to TRBJ1-5; D gene ambiguous. The sequence was obtained from a man aged 18 to 35 who received the YFV17D yellow fever vaccine. CDR3 nucleotide sequence: TGCGCCAGCAGCCAAGATCCCGGCTGGAGCAATCAGCCCCAGCATTTT. This encodes CASSQDPGWSNQPQHF.